Described below is a single TCR beta chain sequence and its context. Its antigen is not known. The CDR3 is 16 amino acids. Germline CDR1 ENHRY, CDR2 SYGVKD. The ends lost 2 bases at V and 2 bases at J; junction bases unmatched: 4. These data originate in a study of response to subunit inactivated influenza vaccine. TCRdb redid the calling of the RT-PCR reads with MiXCR, one entry per CDR3 protein. The profile shows 630,000 or so distinct CDR3 sequences, approximately 15% of them singletons. Findings of the study overall: The authors proposed limited new T cell recruitment per seasonal influenza vaccination.

The chain employs TRBV10-3 and TRBJ2-1; 9 bases line up with TRBD2. The sequenced sample was PBMCs from blood, obtained 11 to 12 days after vaccination. This clonotype was obtained from a man between 50 and 59 years old who received an inactivated influenza vaccine. This CDR3 reads CAISERGLAAYNEQFF. Written as DNA, the CDR3 is TGTGCCATCAGTGAGAGGGGACTAGCTGCCTACAATGAGCAGTTCTTC.